This T cell receptor (beta chain) is from a study of metastatic and nonmetastatic thyroid tumors. Across the whole study: A comparison of repertoires was made across blood and tumor or nodule tissue from malignant and benign thyroid patients.

Thyroid surgery had not been preceded by any treatment in any patient. Overall study findings and caveats: Compared with benign nodules, malignant thyroid tumors were reported to have significantly higher TCR beta diversity in both blood and tumor.

Per the original methods: The distant-metastasis classifier for papillary thyroid cancer was built from CDR3 differences across clinicopathological groups. With MiXCR, TCRdb called clones anew from the PCR reads. Clone size and V and J calls follow TCRdb, not the original study. This table has more than 2,500 clones, roughly 35% appearing once. This clone was detected a few times. Its cognate antigen is unknown. The CDR3 is 13 residues long. Germline lookup yields CDR1 MNHNS and CDR2 SASEGT. V was shortened by 10 bases and J by 3 bases, with 15 bases between the two germline ends. Sequencing input: tumor tissue. This chain links TRBV6-1 with TRBJ1-1, with D possibly TRBD1 on 6 matching bases. This TCR was sampled from a female donor with papillary thyroid cancer or a benign thyroid nodule (not recorded which). Some clones in this sample may be carry-over from other donors' samples. CDR3 protein: CAIIQGGYTEAFF. In DNA form, the CDR3 reads TGTGCCATTATACAGGGAGGATACACTGAAGCTTTCTTT.